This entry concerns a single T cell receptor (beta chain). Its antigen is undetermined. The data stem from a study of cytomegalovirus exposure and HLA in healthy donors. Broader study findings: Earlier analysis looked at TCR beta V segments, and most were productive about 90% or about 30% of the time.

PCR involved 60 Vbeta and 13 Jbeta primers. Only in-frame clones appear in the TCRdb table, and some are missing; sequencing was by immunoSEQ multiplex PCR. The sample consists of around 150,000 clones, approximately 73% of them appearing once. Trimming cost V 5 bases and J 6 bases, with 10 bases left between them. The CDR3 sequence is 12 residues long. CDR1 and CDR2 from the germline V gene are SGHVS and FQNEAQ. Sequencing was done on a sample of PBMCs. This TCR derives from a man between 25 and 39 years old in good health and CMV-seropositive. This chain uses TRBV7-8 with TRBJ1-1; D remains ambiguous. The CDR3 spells CASSRLGAEAFF. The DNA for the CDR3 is TGTGCCAGCAGCAGACTTGGCGCTGAAGCTTTCTTT.